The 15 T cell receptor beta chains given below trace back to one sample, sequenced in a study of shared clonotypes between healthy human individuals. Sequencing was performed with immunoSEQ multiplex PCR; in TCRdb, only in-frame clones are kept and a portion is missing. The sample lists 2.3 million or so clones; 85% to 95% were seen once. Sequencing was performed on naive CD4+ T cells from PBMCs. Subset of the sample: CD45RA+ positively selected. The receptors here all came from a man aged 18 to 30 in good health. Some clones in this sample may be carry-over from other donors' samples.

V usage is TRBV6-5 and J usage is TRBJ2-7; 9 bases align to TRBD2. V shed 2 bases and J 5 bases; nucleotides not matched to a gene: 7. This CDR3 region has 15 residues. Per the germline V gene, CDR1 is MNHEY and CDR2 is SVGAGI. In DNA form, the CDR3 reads TGTGCCAGCAGTTACGGGGTAGCGGGAGTCAACGAGCAGTACTTC. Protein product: CASSYGVAGVNEQYF.

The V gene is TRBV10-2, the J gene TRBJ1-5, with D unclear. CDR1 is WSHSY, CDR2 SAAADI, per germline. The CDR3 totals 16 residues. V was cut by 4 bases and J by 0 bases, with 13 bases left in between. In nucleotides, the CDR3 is TGCGCCAGCAGTGGGGGTCGGGGTGCTAGCAATCAGCCCCAGCATTTT. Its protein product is CASSGGRGASNQPQHF.

CDR3 region: CAIGERTASPNYGYTF. The DNA of the CDR3 is TGTGCCATCGGGGAGAGGACAGCATCTCCAAACTATGGCTACACCTTC. The chain uses TRBV10-3 and TRBJ1-2; tentatively, D is TRBD1 (6 bases). The V end lost 8 bases, the J end lost 2 bases, and 21 bases lay between the germline ends. This CDR3 spans 16 amino acids. Germline lookup yields CDR1 ENHRY and CDR2 SYGVKD.

The CDR3 DNA is TGTGCCAGCTCGCGTTCTAGAGAAGAGACCCAGTACTTC. It specifies CASSRSREETQYF. The rearrangement uses TRBV18 and TRBJ2-5; D ambiguous. Trimming left V 6 bases short and J 3 bases short, with 11 bases between. Per germline, CDR1 KGHSH and CDR2 LQKENI. The CDR3 runs 13 residues.

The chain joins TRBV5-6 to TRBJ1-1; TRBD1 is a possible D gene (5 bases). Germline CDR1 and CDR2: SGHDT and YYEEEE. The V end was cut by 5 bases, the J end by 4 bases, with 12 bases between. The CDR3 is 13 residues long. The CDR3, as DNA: TGTGCCAGCAGGGGGACGGGGAGCACTGAAGCTTTCTTT. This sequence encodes CASRGTGSTEAFF.

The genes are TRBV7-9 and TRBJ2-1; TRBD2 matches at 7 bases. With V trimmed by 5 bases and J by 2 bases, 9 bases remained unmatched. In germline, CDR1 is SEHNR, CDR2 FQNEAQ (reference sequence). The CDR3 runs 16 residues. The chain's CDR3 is CASSRGAGETYNEQFF. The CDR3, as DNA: TGTGCCAGCAGCCGTGGGGCGGGAGAAACCTACAATGAGCAGTTCTTC.

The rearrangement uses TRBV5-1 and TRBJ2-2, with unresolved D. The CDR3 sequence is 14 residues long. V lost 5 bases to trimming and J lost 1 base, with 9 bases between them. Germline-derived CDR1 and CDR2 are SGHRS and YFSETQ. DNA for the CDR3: TGCGCCAGCAGTCGGCAGCAGAACACCGGGGAGCTGTTTTTT. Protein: CASSRQQNTGELFF.

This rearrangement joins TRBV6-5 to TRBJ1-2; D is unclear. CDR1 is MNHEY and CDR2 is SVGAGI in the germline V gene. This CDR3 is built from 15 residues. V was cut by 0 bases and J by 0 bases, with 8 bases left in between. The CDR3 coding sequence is TGTGCCAGCAGTTACTCGTACGGAACTAACTATGGCTACACCTTC. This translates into CASSYSYGTNYGYTF.

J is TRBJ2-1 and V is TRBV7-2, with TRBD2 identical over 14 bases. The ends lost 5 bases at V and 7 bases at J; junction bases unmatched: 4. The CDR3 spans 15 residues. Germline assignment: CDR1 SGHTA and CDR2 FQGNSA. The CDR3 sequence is CASSARTSGRNEQFF. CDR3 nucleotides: TGTGCCAGCAGCGCCCGGACTAGCGGGAGGAATGAGCAGTTCTTC.

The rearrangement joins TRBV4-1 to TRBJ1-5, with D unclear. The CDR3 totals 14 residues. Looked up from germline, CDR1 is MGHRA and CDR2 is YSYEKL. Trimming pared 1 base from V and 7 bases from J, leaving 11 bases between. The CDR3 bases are TGCGCCAGCAGCCAAGTCCCCCTTACCCAGCCCCAGCATTTT. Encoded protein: CASSQVPLTQPQHF.

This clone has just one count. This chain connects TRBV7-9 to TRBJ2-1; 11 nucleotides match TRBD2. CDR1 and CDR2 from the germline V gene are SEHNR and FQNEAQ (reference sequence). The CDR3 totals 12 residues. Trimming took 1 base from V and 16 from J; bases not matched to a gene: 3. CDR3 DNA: TGTGCCAGCAGCTTAGAACTAGCGGGAGTATTCTTC. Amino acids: CASSLELAGVFF. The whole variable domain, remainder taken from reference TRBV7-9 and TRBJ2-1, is DTGVSQNPRHKITKRGQNVTFRCDPISEHNRLYWYRQTLGQGPEFLTYFQNEAQLEKSRLLSDRFSAERPKGSFSTLEIQRTEQGDSAMYLCASSLELAGVFFGPGTRLTVL.

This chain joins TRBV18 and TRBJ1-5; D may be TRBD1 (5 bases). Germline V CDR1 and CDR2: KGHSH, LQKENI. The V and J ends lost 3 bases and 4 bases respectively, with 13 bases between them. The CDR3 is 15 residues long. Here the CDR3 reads CASSPDSQGNQPQHF. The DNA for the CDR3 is TGTGCCAGCTCACCCGACTCCCAGGGAAATCAGCCCCAGCATTTT.

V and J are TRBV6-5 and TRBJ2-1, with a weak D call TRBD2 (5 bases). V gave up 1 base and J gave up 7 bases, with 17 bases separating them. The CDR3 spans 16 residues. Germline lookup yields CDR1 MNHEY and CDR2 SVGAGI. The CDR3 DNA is TGTGCCAGCAGTTACTTGGCCGGGAACCCTGGTAATGAGCAGTTCTTC. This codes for CASSYLAGNPGNEQFF.

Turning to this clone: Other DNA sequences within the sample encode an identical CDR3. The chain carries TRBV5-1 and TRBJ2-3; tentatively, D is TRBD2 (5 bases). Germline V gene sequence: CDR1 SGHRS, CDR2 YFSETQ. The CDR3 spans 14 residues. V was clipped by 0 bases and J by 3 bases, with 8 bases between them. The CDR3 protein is CASSLAGSTDTQYF. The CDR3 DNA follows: TGCGCCAGCAGCTTGGCTGGGAGTACAGATACGCAGTATTTT.

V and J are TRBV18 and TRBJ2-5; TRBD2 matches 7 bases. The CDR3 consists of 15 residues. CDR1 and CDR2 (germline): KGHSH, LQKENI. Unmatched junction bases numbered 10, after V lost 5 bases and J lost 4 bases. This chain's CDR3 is CASSSLAAAVETQYF. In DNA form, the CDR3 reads TGTGCCAGCTCATCGCTAGCGGCCGCGGTAGAGACCCAGTACTTC.